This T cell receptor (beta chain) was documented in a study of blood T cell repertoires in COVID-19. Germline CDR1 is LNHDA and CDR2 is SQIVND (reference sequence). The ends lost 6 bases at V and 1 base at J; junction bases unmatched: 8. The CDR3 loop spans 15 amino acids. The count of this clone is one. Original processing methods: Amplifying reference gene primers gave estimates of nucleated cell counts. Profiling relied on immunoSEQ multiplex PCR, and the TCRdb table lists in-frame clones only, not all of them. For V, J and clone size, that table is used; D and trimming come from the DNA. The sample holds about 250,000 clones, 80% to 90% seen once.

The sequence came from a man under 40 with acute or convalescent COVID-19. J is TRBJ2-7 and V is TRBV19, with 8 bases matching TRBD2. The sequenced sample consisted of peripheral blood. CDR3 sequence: CASSRHRGGSYEQYF. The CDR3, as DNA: TGTGCCAGTAGCCGCCACCGGGGGGGATCCTACGAGCAGTACTTC.